One and the same sample provided the 26 T cell receptor beta chains below, sequenced in a study of T-cell reconstitution after alpha-beta-depleted transplantation in children. TCRbeta library construction was performed incorporating unique molecular identifiers. TCRdb fed the PCR reads into MiXCR, producing one record per CDR3 protein. The sample holds around 380,000 distinct CDR3 sequences, 11% seen once. Sequencing used PBMCs from the stem cell graft donor, obtained from the stem cell graft. Source of these receptors: a human donor who donated a stem cell graft to a child with acute myeloid leukemia.

This chain joins TRBV10-3 and TRBJ1-1; D may be TRBD1 (5 bases). This CDR3 is 16 amino acids long. V lost 2 bases to trimming and J lost 11 bases, with 24 bases between them. The germline V gene encodes CDR1 ENHRY and CDR2 SYGVKD. This chain's CDR3 is CAISETAGRVYGDAFF. CDR3 coding DNA: TGTGCCATCAGTGAGACGGCAGGGAGGGTCTACGGTGACGCTTTCTTT.

This clonotype was seen only a few times. V gene TRBV12-3 or TRBV12-4 combines with J gene TRBJ1-5; D may be TRBD1 (5 bases). V lost 3 bases, J lost 5 bases, and 11 bases lay in between. The CDR3 has 14 amino acids. DNA of the CDR3: TGTGCCAGCAGTTTGGAGGGGAGGCATCAGCCCCAGCATTTT. Its translation: CASSLEGRHQPQHF.

This clonotype was picked up a small number of times. The chain couples TRBV2 to TRBJ1-2; no firm D call. This CDR3 has 12 amino acids. V dropped 1 base and J dropped 8 bases, with 8 bases sitting between them. CDR1 and CDR2 from the germline V gene are SNHLY and FYNNEI. The CDR3 nucleotides are TGTGCCAGCAGTGAAGAGGTGTTGGGCTACACCTTC. This sequence encodes CASSEEVLGYTF.

This clonotype was seen a handful of times. The chain employs TRBV10-3 and TRBJ2-3; maybe TRBD2 (6 bases). From germline, CDR1 is ENHRY and CDR2 SYGVKD. V was cut by 10 bases and J by 5 bases, with 16 bases left in between. The length of the CDR3 is 13 residues. This CDR3 is CASTVREEDTQYF. CDR3 bases: TGTGCCAGCACGGTTAGGGAGGAAGATACGCAGTATTTT.

The gene calls are TRBV3-1 and TRBJ2-7, with D perhaps TRBD2 (6 bases). V was clipped by 8 bases and J by 0 bases, with 14 bases between them. CDR1 and CDR2 from the germline V gene are LGHDT and YNNKEL (reference sequence). The CDR3 consists of 14 residues. CDR3 nucleotides: TGTGCCAGCCAGGCAAGACTAGACTCCTACGAGCAGTACTTC. Translation: CASQARLDSYEQYF.

This clonotype was counted ten times or more. The rearrangement joins TRBV4-1 to TRBJ2-4; D may be TRBD1 (6 bases). The CDR3 is made up of 16 amino acids. Trimming pared 1 base from V and 3 bases from J, leaving 13 bases between. Germline lookup yields CDR1 MGHRA and CDR2 YSYEKL. CDR3 residues: CASSQVTGSNKNIQYF. The CDR3, as DNA: TGCGCCAGCAGCCAAGTTACAGGGTCGAACAAAAACATTCAGTACTTC.

This clonotype was picked up a small number of times. This sequence joins TRBV12-3 or TRBV12-4 and TRBJ1-3; 8 nucleotides align to TRBD1. V was pared by 5 bases and J by 1 base, with 4 bases of the junction left unmatched. The CDR3 contains 15 residues. CDR3 in DNA: TGTGCCAGCAGTAAACGGACAGGGTCTGGAAACACCATATATTTT. This encodes CASSKRTGSGNTIYF.

V gene TRBV7-3 combines with J gene TRBJ2-1, with D unresolved. Germline V gene sequence: CDR1 SGHTA, CDR2 FQGTGA. This CDR3 region has 16 residues. Trimming removed 2 bases at V and 6 bases at J, with 17 bases between. The chain's CDR3 is CASSLGLGVLGNEQFF. CDR3 DNA: TGTGCCAGCAGCTTAGGGCTTGGGGTACTGGGCAATGAGCAGTTCTTC.

This chain links TRBV3-1 with TRBJ2-7; possible D gene TRBD2, 6 bases. There are 13 residues in the CDR3. Germline V gene lookup returns CDR1 LGHDT and CDR2 YNNKEL (reference sequence). V was shortened by 4 bases and J by 3 bases, with 10 bases between the two germline ends. CDR3 loop: CASSPFGGYEQYV. Here the CDR3 DNA reads TGTGCCAGCAGCCCCTTCGGGGGCTACGAGCAGTACGTC.

This chain connects TRBV11-2 to TRBJ2-1; 7 nucleotides align to TRBD2. Trimming took 6 bases from V and 8 from J; bases not matched to a gene: 7. The length of the CDR3 is 13 residues. Germline V gives CDR1 SGHAT, CDR2 FQNNGV. The CDR3: CASSRGGSDEQFF. The CDR3 nucleotides read TGTGCCAGCAGTCGCGGGGGTTCGGATGAGCAGTTCTTC.

CDR3 bases: TGCGCCAGCAGCCAAGATCCCCTGCAGGGACGAGGCTACACCTTC. It codes for CASSQDPLQGRGYTF. The chain links TRBV4-1 to TRBJ1-2; a weak D match, TRBD1 (5 bases). Trimming stripped 0 bases from V and 8 bases from J, with 16 bases between. The CDR3 is made up of 15 amino acids. CDR1 and CDR2 from the germline V gene are MGHRA and YSYEKL.

This clonotype was observed a handful of times. J is TRBJ1-5 and V is TRBV20-1, with D unresolved. Trimming took 0 bases from V and 7 from J, leaving 10 bases between them. CDR1 is DFQATT, CDR2 SNEGSKA, per germline (reference sequence). The length of the CDR3 is 13 residues. CDR3 in amino acids: CSARDIRGQPQHF. For the CDR3, the DNA is TGCAGTGCTAGAGATATCCGAGGGCAGCCCCAGCATTTT.

There are many counts of this clonotype. The gene calls are TRBV20-1 and TRBJ1-2; TRBD1 is a possible D gene (5 bases). Per germline, CDR1 DFQATT and CDR2 SNEGSKA (reference sequence). V lost 6 bases and J 4 bases, leaving 15 bases between the germline ends. The CDR3 is made up of 13 amino acids. The CDR3 nucleotides read TGCAGTGCGAGAACCGACAGATCCTATGGCTACACCTTC. Amino acid sequence: CSARTDRSYGYTF.

This clonotype was observed a handful of times. V and J are TRBV2 and TRBJ2-4; the D gene is possibly TRBD2 (5 bases). The germline V gene encodes CDR1 SNHLY and CDR2 FYNNEI. The CDR3 is 16 residues long. The V and J ends lost 1 base and 7 bases respectively, with 17 bases between them. CDR3 nucleotide sequence: TGTGCCAGCAGTGAAGTACCCGGACTTCTCGGGAACATTCAGTACTTC. Translated, it gives CASSEVPGLLGNIQYF.

The chain has TRBV19 and TRBJ1-5, with 9 bases matching TRBD1. The germline V gene encodes CDR1 LNHDA and CDR2 SQIVND (reference sequence). The CDR3 consists of 13 residues. Unmatched junction bases numbered 1, after V lost 4 bases and J lost 6 bases. DNA for the CDR3: TGTGCCAGTAGTAAGACAGGGGGTCAGCCCCAGCATTTT. Translated, it gives CASSKTGGQPQHF. Using reference TRBV19 and TRBJ1-5 for the parts outside the CDR3, the full variable domain is DGGITQSPKYLFRKEGQNVTLSCEQNLNHDAMYWYRQDPGQGLRLIYYSQIVNDFQKGDIAEGYSVSREKKESFPLTVTSAQKNPTAFYLCASSKTGGQPQHFGDGTRLSIL.

The chain recombines TRBV29-1 with TRBJ1-1; unclear D gene. Trimming took 4 bases from V and 5 from J, leaving 17 bases between them. Germline values: CDR1 SQVTM, CDR2 ANQGSEA. This CDR3 region has 14 residues. DNA for the CDR3: TGCAGCGTTGTCGGCGGAAGGACGTGGACTGAAGCTTTCTTT. Protein: CSVVGGRTWTEAFF. Full variable domain (remainder filled in from reference TRBV29-1 and TRBJ1-1): SAVISQKPSRDICQRGTSLTIQCQVDSQVTMMFWYRQQPGQSLTLIATANQGSEATYESGFVIDKFPISRPNLTFSTLTVSNMSPEDSSIYLCSVVGGRTWTEAFFGQGTRLTVV.

There are a few counts of this clonotype. The J gene is TRBJ1-5, the V gene TRBV27; 8 positions agree with TRBD1. Germline V CDR1 and CDR2: MNHEY, SMNVEV (reference sequence). Losses at the gene ends were 6 bases for V and 7 bases for J; bases not matched to a gene: 5. This CDR3 is built from 13 residues. The CDR3 spells CASRRQGNQPQHF. CDR3 coding DNA: TGTGCCAGCAGAAGACAGGGGAACCAGCCCCAGCATTTT.

V usage is TRBV7-2 and J usage is TRBJ2-5; unclear D gene. CDR1 and CDR2 (germline): SGHTA, FQGNSA. The CDR3 covers 12 residues. The ends were cut back, 4 bases at V and 5 bases at J, with 8 bases in the middle. CDR3 region: CASSSPLETQYF. The CDR3 DNA reads as TGTGCCAGCAGCTCTCCGTTGGAGACCCAGTACTTC.

The rearrangement links TRBV7-2 to TRBJ1-6, with 8 bases identical to TRBD1. Germline V gene sequence: CDR1 SGHTA, CDR2 FQGNSA. The V and J ends lost 5 bases and 8 bases, in that order; junction bases with no gene match: 8. The CDR3 is made up of 15 amino acids. For the CDR3, the DNA is TGTGCCAGCAGCCCTCCGGGACAGGTGTATTCACCCCTCCACTTT. It translates to CASSPPGQVYSPLHF.

This clonotype has ten or more counts. This chain connects TRBV5-1 to TRBJ2-1; D uncertain. The V gene's germline CDR1 is SGHRS and CDR2 YFSETQ. The CDR3 has 12 amino acids. The V end was cut by 4 bases, the J end by 5 bases, with 7 bases between. The CDR3 spells CASSARNNEQFF. DNA for the CDR3: TGCGCCAGCAGCGCGCGAAACAATGAGCAGTTCTTC.

The chain joins TRBV4-3 to TRBJ2-3, with 7 bases that match TRBD1. The V gene end was trimmed by 0 bases and the J gene end by 6 bases; junction bases not matched to a gene: 6. The CDR3 extends over 15 amino acids. The V gene's germline CDR1 is LGHNA and CDR2 YSLEER. The CDR3 nucleotides are TGCGCCAGCAGCCAAGATCCGGACAGGCCCGATACGCAGTATTTT. Amino acids: CASSQDPDRPDTQYF.

Ten or more counts support this clonotype. The J gene is TRBJ1-3, the V gene TRBV29-1, with D maybe TRBD1 (5 bases). Germline CDR1 reads SQVTM; CDR2 reads ANQGSEA. V was trimmed by 4 bases and J by 2 bases, leaving 12 bases between them. The CDR3 consists of 14 residues. Written as DNA, the CDR3 is TGCAGCGTTGGGCAGGGTGGCCCTGGAAACACCATATATTTT. Protein: CSVGQGGPGNTIYF.

The chain uses TRBV29-1 and TRBJ2-1; D possibly matches TRBD1 or TRBD2 (5 bases each). Trimming removed 2 bases at V and 5 bases at J, with 16 bases between. The CDR3 is 15 amino acids. Per the germline V gene, CDR1 is SQVTM and CDR2 is ANQGSEA. The CDR3 DNA sequence: TGCAGCGTTGAATGGGCAGGGACCAACGACAATGAGCAGTTCTTC. This codes for CSVEWAGTNDNEQFF.

V is TRBV20-1 and J is TRBJ2-7; 7 nucleotides align to TRBD1. Per the germline V gene, CDR1 is DFQATT and CDR2 is SNEGSKA (reference sequence). This CDR3 spans 13 amino acids. V lost 3 bases, J lost 2 bases, and 4 bases stayed unmatched. The CDR3 nucleotides are TGCAGTGCTAGCACCGGACAGGCCTACGAGCAGTACGTC. Encoded protein: CSASTGQAYEQYV.

CDR3 nucleotide sequence: TGTGCCAGCTCAATAGGTTTCTCGGAGACCCAGTACTTC. Amino acids: CASSIGFSETQYF. The chain combines TRBV18 with TRBJ2-5; no clear D gene. V was shortened by 5 bases and J by 5 bases, with 12 bases between the two germline ends. CDR1 and CDR2 (germline): KGHSH, LQKENI. The CDR3 sequence is 13 residues long.

This clonotype has more than one count but fewer than ten. The J gene is TRBJ2-7, the V gene TRBV20-1; D ambiguous. This CDR3 region has 14 residues. Germline V gene data show CDR1 as DFQATT and CDR2 as SNEGSKA (reference sequence). The V gene lost 1 base and the J gene lost 3 bases, with 13 bases spanning the gap. In DNA form, the CDR3 reads TGCAGTGCTAGAGGCGAAAGCCTCAACTACGAGCAGTACTTC. Its translation is CSARGESLNYEQYF.